The TCR beta chain under discussion was sequenced for a study of blood T cells in healthy people across ages. Remarks on this clonotype: What it recognizes is unknown.

The second PCR ran roughly 7 to 12 cycles with a sample-barcoded 5' primer and J-beta primers. Each TCR beta cDNA got a 12-nucleotide random molecular identifier. TCRdb itself ran the 5' RACE reads through MiXCR, one entry per CDR3 protein. The sample lists approximately 800,000 distinct CDR3 sequences, about 61% occurring once. Study-wide findings and caveats: Naive T cell percentage showed a strong correlation with TCR beta diversity. The study found more naive CD4+ cells and higher diversity in long-lived than aged donors.

This CDR3 spans 13 amino acids. Germline CDR1 and CDR2: DFQATT and SNEGSKA (reference sequence). The rearrangement uses TRBV20-1 and TRBJ2-4; TRBD2 matches at 7 bases. The J call could be wrong; TRBJ2-5 is a better fit for the DNA end. The sequenced material came from blood. This sequence originates from a middle-aged man in good health. The CDR3 sequence: CSAGGGTQETQYF. The DNA of the CDR3 is TGCAGTGCTGGGGGGGGGACGCAAGAGACCCAGTACTTC.